These 31 T cell receptor beta chains were all obtained from the same sample, sequenced in a study of OX40 agonist ivuxolimab in advanced cancers. Clones were sequenced by immunoSEQ multiplex PCR, and TCRdb holds only the in-frame ones, with some missing. Here the sample spans about 76,000 clones, roughly 87% being singletons. This specimen was CD4+ or CD8+ T cells sorted from blood, taken in a trial of the OX40 agonist ivuxolimab. The receptors come from an adult with an advanced solid tumor such as melanoma, head and neck, liver or kidney cancer.

The chain is built from TRBV5-1 and TRBJ2-5; D is possibly TRBD1 (6 bases). Per germline, CDR1 SGHRS and CDR2 YFSETQ. V lost 4 bases and J 4 bases, leaving 14 bases between the germline ends. This CDR3 spans 14 amino acids. The CDR3 DNA sequence: TGCGCCAGCAGCCCACTACAGGGCACAGAGACCCAGTACTTC. Translation: CASSPLQGTETQYF.

The chain recombines TRBV6-5 with TRBJ1-1; 9 positions match TRBD1. The CDR3 runs 13 residues. Per the germline V gene, CDR1 is MNHEY and CDR2 is SVGAGI. Germline trimming cut 8 bases from V and 4 bases from J; bases unmatched to any gene: 5. CDR3 DNA sequence: TGTGCCAGCTACAGGGGGCGCCTCACTGAAGCTTTCTTT. Its protein product is CASYRGRLTEAFF.

As DNA, the CDR3 is TGCAGCGTTCTGGGGGGGGACAGATCCTACAATGAGCAGTTCTTC. Amino acids: CSVLGGDRSYNEQFF. The V call is TRBV29-1, the J call TRBJ2-1; D tentatively fits TRBD1 or TRBD2 (7 bases each). The CDR3 loop spans 15 amino acids. V shed 5 bases and J shed 1 base, with 15 bases lying between them. Germline V gives CDR1 SQVTM, CDR2 ANQGSEA.

V is TRBV5-8 and J is TRBJ2-3, with TRBD1 matching 7 bases. Trimming at V came to 4 bases and at J to 1 base, leaving 6 bases not matched to a gene. The germline V gene has CDR1 SGHTS and CDR2 YDEGEE. The CDR3 is 15 residues long. The CDR3 DNA is TGTGCCAGCAGCCCGACAGGGTCTCGCACAGATACGCAGTATTTT. Its translation is CASSPTGSRTDTQYF.

This chain joins TRBV6-1 and TRBJ1-3; D is perhaps TRBD1 (6 bases). This CDR3 is built from 14 residues. In germline, CDR1 is MNHNS, CDR2 SASEGT. Trimming stripped 1 base from V and 8 bases from J, with 12 bases between. The CDR3 here is CASSEGVQGHTIYF. The CDR3 coding sequence is TGTGCCAGCAGTGAAGGAGTACAGGGTCACACCATATATTTT.

The chain links TRBV7-2 to TRBJ2-3; 11 bases line up with TRBD2. This CDR3 is 19 amino acids long. J was trimmed by 4 bases and V by 0 bases; bases with no gene match: 12. The germline V gene has CDR1 SGHTA and CDR2 FQGNSA. CDR3 coding DNA: TGTGCCAGCAGCTTAGCGGGAGGTCGGCTAGCGGGAGGCCCAGATACGCAGTATTTT. Its translation: CASSLAGGRLAGGPDTQYF. The complete variable domain, with remaining parts taken from reference TRBV7-2 and TRBJ2-3, reads GAGVSQSPSNKVTEKGKDVELRCDPISGHTALYWYRQSLGQGLEFLIYFQGNSAPDKSGLPSDRFSAERTGGSVSTLTIQRTQQEDSAVYLCASSLAGGRLAGGPDTQYFGPGTRLTVL.

This clone was seen once. The chain carries TRBV14 and TRBJ2-7; D is perhaps TRBD2 (5 bases). This CDR3 region has 15 residues. Trimming took off 6 bases at V and 5 bases at J, with 20 bases between the two ends. Germline V lookup: CDR1 SGHDN, CDR2 FVKESK. The CDR3 loop is CASSPLEGYGDEQYF. CDR3 DNA: TGTGCCAGCAGTCCCCTAGAGGGATACGGAGACGAGCAGTACTTC.

The genes are TRBV7-2 and TRBJ2-2; 14 nucleotides agree with TRBD2. The CDR3 loop spans 19 amino acids. Germline V gives CDR1 SGHTA, CDR2 FQGNSA. After removal of 5 bases from V and 3 bases from J, the junction contained 11 bases not matched to a gene. DNA of the CDR3: TGTGCCAGCAGCCCGCGGACTAGCGGGGGGCCCCGGGACACCGGGGAGCTGTTTTTT. Encoded protein: CASSPRTSGGPRDTGELFF. Based on the CDR3 plus reference TRBV7-2 and TRBJ2-2, the full variable domain is GAGVSQSPSNKVTEKGKDVELRCDPISGHTALYWYRQSLGQGLEFLIYFQGNSAPDKSGLPSDRFSAERTGGSVSTLTIQRTQQEDSAVYLCASSPRTSGGPRDTGELFFGEGSRLTVL.

V gene TRBV9 combines with J gene TRBJ1-2, with D perhaps TRBD1 (6 bases). CDR1 and CDR2 (germline): SGDLS, YYNGEE. The CDR3 has 12 amino acids. V was trimmed by 0 bases and J by 9 bases, leaving 9 bases between them. The CDR3 DNA reads TGTGCCAGCAGCGTAGCCACAGGGAGCTACACCTTC. This sequence encodes CASSVATGSYTF.

The chain combines TRBV20-1 with TRBJ2-5; no firm D call. The ends were cut back, 4 bases at V and 5 bases at J, with 8 bases in the middle. Per the germline V gene, CDR1 is DFQATT and CDR2 is SNEGSKA (reference sequence). This CDR3 is built from 11 residues. In nucleotides, the CDR3 is TGCAGTGCTATGGGTTCGGAGACCCAGTACTTC. Translating it yields CSAMGSETQYF.

V and J are TRBV7-3 and TRBJ2-5; no firm D call. V was trimmed by 5 bases and J by 7 bases, leaving 17 bases between them. CDR3 size: 14 residues. In germline, CDR1 is SGHTA, CDR2 FQGTGA. The CDR3 spells CASSLGPPRGTQYF. DNA of the CDR3: TGTGCCAGCAGCCTCGGGCCCCCCAGAGGGACCCAGTACTTC.

This rearrangement joins TRBV27 to TRBJ1-3; unclear D gene. Germline loops: CDR1 MNHEY, CDR2 SMNVEV (reference sequence). The CDR3 consists of 14 residues. V was cut by 3 bases and J by 1 base, with 7 bases left in between. This CDR3 reads CASSFGGSGNTIYF. CDR3 DNA: TGTGCCAGCAGTTTCGGAGGGTCTGGAAACACCATATATTTT.

The V gene is TRBV6-5, the J gene TRBJ2-7, with unresolved D. Germline V gene sequence: CDR1 MNHEY, CDR2 SVGAGI. V was clipped by 0 bases and J by 7 bases, with 7 bases between them. CDR3 length equals 12 residues. CDR3 in DNA: TGTGCCAGCAGTTACTCCCCTGGGGAGCAGTACTTC. This translates into CASSYSPGEQYF.

V usage is TRBV5-1 and J usage is TRBJ1-4, with TRBD1 matching over 7 bases. Germline V lookup: CDR1 SGHRS, CDR2 YFSETQ. V lost 0 bases, J lost 6 bases, and 8 bases stayed unmatched. The CDR3 runs 16 residues. CDR3: CASSLGTGDYYEKLFF. The CDR3 DNA follows: TGCGCCAGCAGCTTGGGGACAGGAGATTATTATGAAAAACTGTTTTTT. Using reference TRBV5-1 and TRBJ1-4 for the parts outside the CDR3, the full variable domain is KAGVTQTPRYLIKTRGQQVTLSCSPISGHRSVSWYQQTPGQGLQFLFEYFSETQRNKGNFPGRFSGRQFSNSRSEMNVSTLELGDSALYLCASSLGTGDYYEKLFFGSGTQLSVL.

This sequence joins TRBV5-1 and TRBJ1-4; the match to TRBD1 covers 7 bases. CDR3 size: 14 residues. The V and J ends lost 5 bases and 7 bases, in that order; junction bases with no gene match: 8. Germline V gene data show CDR1 as SGHRS and CDR2 as YFSETQ. The CDR3 region has the DNA TGCGCCAGCAGGAGGACAGGAGATGGTGAAAAACTGTTTTTT. Translated: CASRRTGDGEKLFF.

The rearrangement links TRBV6-5 to TRBJ1-1; a possible D gene is TRBD1 (6 bases). This CDR3 is 13 amino acids long. Between the trimmed V and J ends, which lost 5 bases and 10 bases, there was a span of 17 bases. From germline, CDR1 is MNHEY and CDR2 SVGAGI. CDR3 region: CASSDRSGGSAFF. The CDR3 nucleotides read TGTGCCAGCAGTGACCGATCGGGGGGCTCAGCTTTCTTT.

The rearrangement links TRBV7-2 to TRBJ2-2; D is unresolved. The germline V gene has CDR1 SGHTA and CDR2 FQGNSA. The V and J ends lost 1 base and 5 bases respectively, with 14 bases between them. This CDR3 spans 16 amino acids. CDR3 in DNA: TGTGCCAGCAGCTTAGGATACGGCAGAAAAACCGGGGAGCTGTTTTTT. It specifies CASSLGYGRKTGELFF.

This clone was counted a single time. V and J are TRBV30 and TRBJ2-2; 8 bases line up with TRBD2. The germline CDR1 and CDR2 sequences are GTSNPN and SVGIG (reference sequence). This CDR3 has 14 residues. V lost 5 bases to trimming and J lost 3 bases; unmatched junction nucleotides: 5. The CDR3 reads CAWGTGGHTGELFF. The CDR3 coding sequence is TGTGCCTGGGGGACGGGGGGGCACACCGGGGAGCTGTTTTTT.

The chain links TRBV21-1 to TRBJ2-3. TRBV21-1 is marked as a pseudogene. There are 12 residues in the CDR3. CDR3 protein: CASSKGTDTQYF. CDR3 bases: TGTGCCAGCAGCAAGGGCACAGATACGCAGTATTTT.

The chain uses TRBV19 and TRBJ2-1; D remains ambiguous. V lost 6 bases, J lost 4 bases, and 13 bases lay in between. This CDR3 is 14 amino acids long. Germline-derived CDR1 and CDR2 are LNHDA and SQIVND (reference sequence). The CDR3 DNA reads TGTGCCAGTAGCAGAAACCTACTATACAATGAGCAGTTCTTC. It codes for CASSRNLLYNEQFF.

The chain employs TRBV5-1 and TRBJ2-2; 7 bases agree with TRBD2. The CDR3 sequence is 14 residues long. Germline V lookup: CDR1 SGHRS, CDR2 YFSETQ. J was trimmed by 2 bases and V by 4 bases; bases with no gene match: 2. Written as DNA, the CDR3 is TGCGCCAGCAGCGGGACTACTAACACCGGGGAGCTGTTTTTT. Its protein product is CASSGTTNTGELFF.

V usage is TRBV20-1 and J usage is TRBJ2-3; D is uncertain. The CDR3 spans 11 residues. V was clipped by 5 bases and J by 3 bases, with 6 bases between them. Per the germline V gene, CDR1 is DFQATT and CDR2 is SNEGSKA (reference sequence). CDR3 in DNA: TGCAGTGCTGGCTGGACAGATACGCAGTATTTT. The encoded protein is CSAGWTDTQYF.

The chain uses TRBV4-1 and TRBJ2-4, with 10 nucleotides matching TRBD2. The CDR3 consists of 19 residues. Germline CDR1 MGHRA, CDR2 YSYEKL. Trimming cost V 2 bases and J 2 bases; bases outside gene matches: 12. The CDR3 sequence: CASSQSTSGDWGTKNIQYF. The CDR3 DNA follows: TGCGCCAGCAGCCAATCCACTAGCGGGGACTGGGGAACCAAAAACATTCAGTACTTC.

This chain links TRBV19 with TRBJ2-7; 7 bases align to TRBD1. V gave up 3 bases and J gave up 5 bases; unmatched junction bases: 7. Germline values: CDR1 LNHDA, CDR2 SQIVND (reference sequence). The CDR3 covers 14 residues. The CDR3 DNA is TGTGCCAGTAGTATTAAGGGGGCTAGTCACGAGCAGTACTTC. Residues: CASSIKGASHEQYF.

The chain employs TRBV6-6 and TRBJ1-2; TRBD1 agrees at 7 bases. The germline V gene encodes CDR1 MNHNY and CDR2 SVGAGI (reference sequence). The CDR3 extends over 15 amino acids. Germline trimming cut 0 bases from V and 4 bases from J; bases unmatched to any gene: 5. The CDR3 protein is CASSYSLGGSYGYTF. CDR3 in DNA: TGTGCCAGCAGTTACTCGCTAGGGGGCAGCTATGGCTACACCTTC.

The rearrangement links TRBV6-6 to TRBJ1-4; the D is unclear. This CDR3 spans 14 amino acids. Looked up from germline, CDR1 is MNHNY and CDR2 is SVGAGI (reference sequence). With 2 bases removed from V and 5 bases from J, the gap between germline ends came to 9 bases. CDR3 sequence: CASSYGQFNEKLFF. The CDR3 nucleotides are TGTGCCAGCAGTTACGGGCAATTCAATGAAAAACTGTTTTTT.

The CDR3 spells CASSLVSEQFF. DNA of the CDR3: TGTGCCAGCAGCTTGGTATCTGAGCAGTTCTTC. The rearrangement links TRBV7-2 to TRBJ2-1; D not resolved. Per the germline V gene, CDR1 is SGHTA and CDR2 is FQGNSA. The CDR3 length is 11 residues. The V and J ends lost 3 bases and 9 bases respectively, with 6 bases between them.

The chain recombines TRBV9 with TRBJ2-1, with TRBD2 identical over 9 bases. Germline V CDR1 and CDR2: SGDLS, YYNGEE. Trimming cost V 0 bases and J 10 bases; bases outside gene matches: 11. The length of the CDR3 is 16 residues. The CDR3 region is CASSVVEGGRAGEQFF. CDR3 DNA: TGTGCCAGCAGCGTAGTTGAGGGCGGGAGGGCCGGAGAGCAGTTCTTC.

The chain is built from TRBV7-2 and TRBJ2-2; D is uncertain. The length of the CDR3 is 15 residues. Between the trimmed V and J ends, which lost 1 base and 2 bases, there was a span of 8 bases. Germline V CDR1 and CDR2: SGHTA, FQGNSA. The CDR3 reads CASSLELANTGELFF. Here the CDR3 DNA reads TGTGCCAGCAGCTTAGAGCTGGCCAACACCGGGGAGCTGTTTTTT.

J is TRBJ1-2 and V is TRBV7-2, with D unresolved. The germline CDR1 and CDR2 sequences are SGHTA and FQGNSA. The CDR3 consists of 12 residues. V was clipped by 0 bases and J by 5 bases, with 4 bases between them. In DNA form, the CDR3 reads TGTGCCAGCAGCTTAGCGGGATATGGCTACACCTTC. This codes for CASSLAGYGYTF.

The rearrangement links TRBV6-5 to TRBJ2-3; TRBD1 aligns across 9 bases. The V gene end was trimmed by 4 bases and the J gene end by 2 bases; junction bases not matched to a gene: 7. CDR1 is MNHEY, CDR2 SVGAGI, per germline. The CDR3 is made up of 16 amino acids. In nucleotides, the CDR3 is TGTGCCAGCAGTTCCCCGGGGACAGGGTCCACAGATACGCAGTATTTT. Encoded protein: CASSSPGTGSTDTQYF.